This T cell receptor beta chain was identified in a study of OX40 agonist ivuxolimab in advanced cancers. Sequenced by immunoSEQ multiplex PCR; TCRdb stores in-frame clones only, minus some. The data show around 67,000 clones, with roughly nine tenths seen just once and 2% to 2.5% held by the top ten. To note about this clone: What it recognizes is unknown.

From germline, CDR1 is SGDLS and CDR2 YYNGEE. The CDR3 consists of 15 residues. Trimming removed 4 bases from V and 8 bases from J; junction bases left unmatched: 9. Broader study findings: Clonal expansion from baseline to week 6 occurred in both CD4+ and CD8+ T cells.

This chain links TRBV9 with TRBJ2-1, with TRBD1 matching over 10 bases. The sample here was CD4+ or CD8+ T cells sorted from blood, taken in a trial of the OX40 agonist ivuxolimab. The clonotype was recovered from an adult with an advanced solid tumor such as melanoma, head and neck, liver or kidney cancer. Here the CDR3 DNA reads TGTGCCAGCAGCCCGGGGGGGACAGGGGTCCATGAGCAGTTCTTC. Translation gives CASSPGGTGVHEQFF. Variable domain in full (rest from reference TRBV9 and TRBJ2-1): DSGVTQTPKHLITATGQRVTLRCSPRSGDLSVYWYQQSLDQGLQFLIQYYNGEERAKGNILERFSAQQFPDLHSELNLSSLELGDSALYFCASSPGGTGVHEQFFGPGTRLTVL.